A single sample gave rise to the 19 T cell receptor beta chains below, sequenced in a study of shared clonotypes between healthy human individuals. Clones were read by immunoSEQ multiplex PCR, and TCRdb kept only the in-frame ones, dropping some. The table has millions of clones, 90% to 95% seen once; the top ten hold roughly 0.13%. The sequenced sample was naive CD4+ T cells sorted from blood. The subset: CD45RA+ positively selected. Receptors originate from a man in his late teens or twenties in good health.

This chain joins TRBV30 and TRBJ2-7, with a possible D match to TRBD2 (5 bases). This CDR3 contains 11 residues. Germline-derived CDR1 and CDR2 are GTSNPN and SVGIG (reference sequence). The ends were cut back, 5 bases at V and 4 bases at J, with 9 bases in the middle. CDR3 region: CAWGLSYEQYF. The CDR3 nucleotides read TGTGCCTGGGGACTTTCTTACGAGCAGTACTTC.

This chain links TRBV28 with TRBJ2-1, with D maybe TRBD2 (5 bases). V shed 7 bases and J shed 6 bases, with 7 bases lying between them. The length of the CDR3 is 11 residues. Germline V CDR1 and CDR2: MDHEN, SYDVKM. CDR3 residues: CASMDFNEQFF. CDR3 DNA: TGTGCCAGCATGGACTTCAATGAGCAGTTCTTC.

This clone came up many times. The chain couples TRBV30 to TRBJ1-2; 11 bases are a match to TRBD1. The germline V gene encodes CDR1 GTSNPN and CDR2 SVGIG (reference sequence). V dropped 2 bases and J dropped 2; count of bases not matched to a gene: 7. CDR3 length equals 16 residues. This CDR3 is CAWSSPRTGGNYGYTF. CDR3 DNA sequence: TGTGCCTGGAGTTCCCCCAGGACAGGGGGCAACTATGGCTACACCTTC.

The CDR3 bases are TGTGCCAGCAGTTACTCGGCAGGCACCTCCTACGAGCAGTACTTC. Translating gives CASSYSAGTSYEQYF. The chain links TRBV6-6 to TRBJ2-7; D call uncertain. The CDR3 runs 15 residues. The germline V gene encodes CDR1 MNHNY and CDR2 SVGAGI (reference sequence). V was pared by 0 bases and J by 0 bases, with 9 bases between.

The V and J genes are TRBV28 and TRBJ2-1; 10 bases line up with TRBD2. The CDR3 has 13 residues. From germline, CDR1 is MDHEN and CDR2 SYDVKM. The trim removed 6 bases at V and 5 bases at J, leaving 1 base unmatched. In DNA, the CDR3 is TGTGCCAGCAGACTAGCGGGAAACAATGAGCAGTTCTTC. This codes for CASRLAGNNEQFF.

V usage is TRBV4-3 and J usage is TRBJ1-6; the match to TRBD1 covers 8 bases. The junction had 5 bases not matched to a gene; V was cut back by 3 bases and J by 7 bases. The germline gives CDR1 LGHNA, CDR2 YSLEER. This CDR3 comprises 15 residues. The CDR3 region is CASSQYTGGNSPLHF. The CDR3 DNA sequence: TGCGCCAGCAGCCAGTACACAGGGGGGAATTCACCCCTCCACTTT.

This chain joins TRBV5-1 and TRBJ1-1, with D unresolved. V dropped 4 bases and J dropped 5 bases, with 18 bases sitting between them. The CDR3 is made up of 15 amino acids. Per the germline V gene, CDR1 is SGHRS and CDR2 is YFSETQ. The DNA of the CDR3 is TGCGCCAGCAGCCCCGAGGGCAGCGTGAGGACTGAAGCTTTCTTT. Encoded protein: CASSPEGSVRTEAFF.

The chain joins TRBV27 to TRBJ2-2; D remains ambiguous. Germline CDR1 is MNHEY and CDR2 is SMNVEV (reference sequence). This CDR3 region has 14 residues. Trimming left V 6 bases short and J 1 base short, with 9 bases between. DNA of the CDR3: TGTGCCAGCAGCCAATTGAGGAACACCGGGGAGCTGTTTTTT. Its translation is CASSQLRNTGELFF.

CDR3 nucleotide sequence: TGCGCCAGCAGCTTACGGACTAGCCCCAATGAGCAGTTCTTC. Translation: CASSLRTSPNEQFF. The genes are TRBV5-1 and TRBJ2-1; 8 bases map to TRBD2. The CDR3 loop spans 14 amino acids. Trimming removed 2 bases from V and 6 bases from J; junction bases left unmatched: 4. Germline assignment: CDR1 SGHRS and CDR2 YFSETQ.

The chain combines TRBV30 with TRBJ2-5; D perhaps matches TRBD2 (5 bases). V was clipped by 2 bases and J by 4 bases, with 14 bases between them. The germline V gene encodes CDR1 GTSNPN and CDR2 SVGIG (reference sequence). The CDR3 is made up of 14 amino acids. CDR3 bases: TGTGCCTGGAGTCGACGGGGTATGGGAGAGACCCAGTACTTC. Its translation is CAWSRRGMGETQYF.

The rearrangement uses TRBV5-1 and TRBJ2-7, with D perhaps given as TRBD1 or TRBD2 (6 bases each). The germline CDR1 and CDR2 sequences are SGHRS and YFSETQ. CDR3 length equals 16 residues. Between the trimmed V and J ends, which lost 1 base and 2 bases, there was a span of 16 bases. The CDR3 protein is CASSLFRGQATYEQYF. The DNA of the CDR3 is TGCGCCAGCAGCTTGTTCCGGGGGCAGGCGACCTACGAGCAGTACTTC.

The CDR3 is CASSPILAGGSYNEQFF. Here the CDR3 DNA reads TGTGCCAGCTCACCAATCCTAGCGGGAGGTTCCTACAATGAGCAGTTCTTC. The V call is TRBV18, the J call TRBJ2-1; TRBD2 aligns across 11 bases. The CDR3 sequence is 17 residues long. With 2 bases clipped from V and 1 base from J, the junction kept 4 bases outside the gene matches. The V gene's germline CDR1 is KGHSH and CDR2 LQKENI.

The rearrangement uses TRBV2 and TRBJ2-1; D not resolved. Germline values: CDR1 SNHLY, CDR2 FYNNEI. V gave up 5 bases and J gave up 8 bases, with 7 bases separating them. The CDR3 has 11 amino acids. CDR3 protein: CASSYFHEQFF. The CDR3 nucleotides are TGTGCCAGCAGTTACTTTCATGAGCAGTTCTTC.

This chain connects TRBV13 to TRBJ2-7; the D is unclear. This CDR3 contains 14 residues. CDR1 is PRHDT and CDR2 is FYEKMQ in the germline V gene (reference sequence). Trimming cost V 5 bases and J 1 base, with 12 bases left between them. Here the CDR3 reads CASSQSSYSYEQYF. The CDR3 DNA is TGTGCCAGCAGCCAGTCGAGTTATTCCTACGAGCAGTACTTC.

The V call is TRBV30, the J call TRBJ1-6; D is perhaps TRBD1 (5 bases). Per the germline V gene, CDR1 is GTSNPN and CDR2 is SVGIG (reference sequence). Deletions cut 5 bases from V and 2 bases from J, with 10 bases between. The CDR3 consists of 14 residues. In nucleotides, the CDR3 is TGTGCCTGGGAAGGACAACCCTATAATTCACCCCTCCACTTT. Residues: CAWEGQPYNSPLHF.

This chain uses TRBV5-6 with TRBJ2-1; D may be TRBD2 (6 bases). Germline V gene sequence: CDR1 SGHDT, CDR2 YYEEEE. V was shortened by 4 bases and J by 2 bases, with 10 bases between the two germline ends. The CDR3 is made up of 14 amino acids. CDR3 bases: TGTGCCAGCAGCAAGGGACTTCCCTACAATGAGCAGTTCTTC. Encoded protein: CASSKGLPYNEQFF.

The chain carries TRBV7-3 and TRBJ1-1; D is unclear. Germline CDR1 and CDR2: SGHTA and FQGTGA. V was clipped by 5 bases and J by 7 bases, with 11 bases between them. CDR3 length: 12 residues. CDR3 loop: CASSRDGGEAFF. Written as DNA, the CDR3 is TGTGCCAGCAGCCGGGATGGAGGTGAAGCTTTCTTT.

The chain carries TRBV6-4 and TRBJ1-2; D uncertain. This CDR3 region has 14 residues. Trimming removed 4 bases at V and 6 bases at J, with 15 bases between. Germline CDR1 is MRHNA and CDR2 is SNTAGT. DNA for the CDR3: TGTGCCAGCAGTGCAGTGTGGGGAGACCATGGCTACACCTTC. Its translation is CASSAVWGDHGYTF.

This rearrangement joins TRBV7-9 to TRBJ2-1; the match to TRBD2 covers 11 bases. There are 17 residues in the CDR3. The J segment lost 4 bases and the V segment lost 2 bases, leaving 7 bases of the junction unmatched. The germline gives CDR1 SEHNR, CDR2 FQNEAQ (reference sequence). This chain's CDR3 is CASSLKASGGPYNEQFF. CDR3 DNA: TGTGCCAGCAGCTTAAAAGCTAGCGGGGGGCCGTACAATGAGCAGTTCTTC.